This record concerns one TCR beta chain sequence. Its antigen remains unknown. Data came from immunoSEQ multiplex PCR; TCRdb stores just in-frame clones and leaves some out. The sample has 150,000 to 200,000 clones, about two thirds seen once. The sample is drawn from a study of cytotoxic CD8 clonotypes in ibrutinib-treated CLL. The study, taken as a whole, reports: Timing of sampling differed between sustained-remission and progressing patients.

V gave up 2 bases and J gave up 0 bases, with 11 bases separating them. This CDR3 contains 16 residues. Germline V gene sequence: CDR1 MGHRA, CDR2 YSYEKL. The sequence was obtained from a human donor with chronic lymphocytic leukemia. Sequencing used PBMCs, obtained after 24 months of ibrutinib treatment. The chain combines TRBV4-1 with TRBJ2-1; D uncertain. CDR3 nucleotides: TGCGCCAGCAGCCAACAGAGCAGCTCCTCCTACAATGAGCAGTTCTTC. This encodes CASSQQSSSSYNEQFF.